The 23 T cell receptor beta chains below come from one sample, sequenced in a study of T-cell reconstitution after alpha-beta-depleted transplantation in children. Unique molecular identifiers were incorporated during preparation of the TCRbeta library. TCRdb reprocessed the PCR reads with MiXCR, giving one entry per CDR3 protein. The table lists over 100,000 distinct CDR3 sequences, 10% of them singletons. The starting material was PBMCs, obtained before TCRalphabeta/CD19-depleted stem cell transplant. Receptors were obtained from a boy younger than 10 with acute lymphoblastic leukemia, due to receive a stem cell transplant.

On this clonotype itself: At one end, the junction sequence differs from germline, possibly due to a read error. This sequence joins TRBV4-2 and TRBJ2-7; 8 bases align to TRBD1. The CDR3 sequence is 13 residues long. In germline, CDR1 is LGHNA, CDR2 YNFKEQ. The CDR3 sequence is CAISPGTGCEQYF. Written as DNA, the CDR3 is TGTGCCATCAGCCCCGGGACAGGCTGCGAGCAGTACTTC.

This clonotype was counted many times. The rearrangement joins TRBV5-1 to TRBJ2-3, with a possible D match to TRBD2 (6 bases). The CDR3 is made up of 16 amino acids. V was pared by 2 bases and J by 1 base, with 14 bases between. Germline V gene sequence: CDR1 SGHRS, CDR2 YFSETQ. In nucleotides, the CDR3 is TGCGCCAGCAGCTTCACGGGTAGCGGACGCACAGATACGCAGTATTTT. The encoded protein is CASSFTGSGRTDTQYF.

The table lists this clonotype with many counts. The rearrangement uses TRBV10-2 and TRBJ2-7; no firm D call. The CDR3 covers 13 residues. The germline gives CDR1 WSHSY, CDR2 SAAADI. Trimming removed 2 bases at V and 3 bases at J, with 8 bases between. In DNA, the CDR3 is TGCGCCAGCAGTGAGGGGATAGTCTACGAGCAGTACTTC. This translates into CASSEGIVYEQYF.

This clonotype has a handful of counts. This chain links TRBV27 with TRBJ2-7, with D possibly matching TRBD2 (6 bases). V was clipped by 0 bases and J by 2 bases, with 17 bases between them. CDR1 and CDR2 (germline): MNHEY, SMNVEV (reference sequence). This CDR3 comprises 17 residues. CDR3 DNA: TGTGCCAGCAGTTTATCGCGCGGGGCCCAACCCCCCTACGAGCAGTACTTC. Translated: CASSLSRGAQPPYEQYF.

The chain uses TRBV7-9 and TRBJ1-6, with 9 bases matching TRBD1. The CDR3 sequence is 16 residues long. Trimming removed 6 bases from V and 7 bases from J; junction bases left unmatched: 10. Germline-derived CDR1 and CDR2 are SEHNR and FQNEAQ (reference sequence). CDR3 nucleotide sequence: TGTGCCAGCAGTCTTACGGCCGGGACAGGGAATTCACCCCTCCACTTT. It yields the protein CASSLTAGTGNSPLHF.

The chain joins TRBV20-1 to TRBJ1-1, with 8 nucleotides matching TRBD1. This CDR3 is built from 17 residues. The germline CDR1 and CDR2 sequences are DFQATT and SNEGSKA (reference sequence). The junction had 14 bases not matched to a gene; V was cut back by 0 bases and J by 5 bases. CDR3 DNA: TGCAGTGCTAGAGATCCGGCGACAGGGGATCGTCAGACTGAAGCTTTCTTT. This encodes CSARDPATGDRQTEAFF.

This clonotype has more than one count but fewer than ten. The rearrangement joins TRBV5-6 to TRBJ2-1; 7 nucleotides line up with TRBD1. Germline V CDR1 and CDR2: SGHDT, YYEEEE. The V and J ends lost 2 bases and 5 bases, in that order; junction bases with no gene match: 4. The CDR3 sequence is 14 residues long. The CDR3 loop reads CASSFGDRDNEQFF. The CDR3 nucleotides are TGTGCCAGCAGCTTCGGGGACAGAGACAATGAGCAGTTCTTC.

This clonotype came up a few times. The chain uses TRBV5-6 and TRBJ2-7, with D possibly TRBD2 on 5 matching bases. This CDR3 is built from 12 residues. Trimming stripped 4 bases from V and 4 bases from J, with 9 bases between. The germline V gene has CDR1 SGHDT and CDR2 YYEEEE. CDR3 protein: CASSPGVYEQYF. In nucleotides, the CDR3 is TGTGCCAGCAGCCCCGGGGTTTACGAGCAGTACTTC.

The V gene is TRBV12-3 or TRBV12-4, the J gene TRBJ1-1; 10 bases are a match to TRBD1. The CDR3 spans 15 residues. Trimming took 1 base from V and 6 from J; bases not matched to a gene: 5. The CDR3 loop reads CASSLETGGAAEAFF. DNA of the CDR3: TGTGCCAGCAGTTTAGAGACAGGGGGCGCGGCTGAAGCTTTCTTT.

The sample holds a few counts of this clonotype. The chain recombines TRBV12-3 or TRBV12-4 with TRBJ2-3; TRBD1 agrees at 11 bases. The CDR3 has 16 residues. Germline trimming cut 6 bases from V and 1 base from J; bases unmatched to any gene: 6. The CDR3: CASRPGTGGGTDTQYF. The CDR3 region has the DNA TGTGCCAGCAGACCAGGGACAGGGGGGGGCACAGATACGCAGTATTTT.

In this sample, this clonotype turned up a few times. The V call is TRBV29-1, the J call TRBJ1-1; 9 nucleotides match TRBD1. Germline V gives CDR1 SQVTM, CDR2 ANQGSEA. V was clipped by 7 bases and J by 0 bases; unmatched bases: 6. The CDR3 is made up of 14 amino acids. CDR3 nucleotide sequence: TGCAGCGCCTGGACAGGGGCAGTGAACACTGAAGCTTTCTTT. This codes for CSAWTGAVNTEAFF.

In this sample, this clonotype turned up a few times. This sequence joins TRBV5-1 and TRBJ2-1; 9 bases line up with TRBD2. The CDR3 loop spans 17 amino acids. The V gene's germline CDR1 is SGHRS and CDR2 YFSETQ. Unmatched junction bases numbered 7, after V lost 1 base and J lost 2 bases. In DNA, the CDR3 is TGCGCCAGCAGCTTGTTCGCTAGCGGGACCACCTACAATGAGCAGTTCTTC. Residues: CASSLFASGTTYNEQFF.

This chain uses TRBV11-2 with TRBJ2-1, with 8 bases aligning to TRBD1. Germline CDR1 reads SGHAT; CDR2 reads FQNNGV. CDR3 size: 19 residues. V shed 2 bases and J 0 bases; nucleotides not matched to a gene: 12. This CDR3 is CASSLYWRQGYSSYNEQFF. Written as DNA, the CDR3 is TGTGCCAGCAGCTTATACTGGCGACAGGGGTACAGCTCCTACAATGAGCAGTTCTTC.

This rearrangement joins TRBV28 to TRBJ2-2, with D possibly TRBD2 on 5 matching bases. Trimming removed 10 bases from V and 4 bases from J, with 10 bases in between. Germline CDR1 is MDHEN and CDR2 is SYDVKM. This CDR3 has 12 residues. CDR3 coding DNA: TGTGCCACCCTCCGGGGCACCGGGGAGCTGTTTTTT. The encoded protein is CATLRGTGELFF.

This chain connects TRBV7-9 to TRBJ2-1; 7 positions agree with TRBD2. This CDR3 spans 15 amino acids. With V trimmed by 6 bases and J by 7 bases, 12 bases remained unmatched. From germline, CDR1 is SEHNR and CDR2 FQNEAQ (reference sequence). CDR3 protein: CASSPQVLASNEQFF. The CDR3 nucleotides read TGTGCCAGCAGTCCACAGGTACTAGCGTCGAATGAGCAGTTCTTC.

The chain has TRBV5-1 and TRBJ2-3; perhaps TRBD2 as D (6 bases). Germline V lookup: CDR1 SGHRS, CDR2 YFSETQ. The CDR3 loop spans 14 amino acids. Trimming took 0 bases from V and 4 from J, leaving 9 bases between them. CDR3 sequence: CASSLELAADTQYF. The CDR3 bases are TGCGCCAGCAGCTTGGAACTAGCTGCAGATACGCAGTATTTT.

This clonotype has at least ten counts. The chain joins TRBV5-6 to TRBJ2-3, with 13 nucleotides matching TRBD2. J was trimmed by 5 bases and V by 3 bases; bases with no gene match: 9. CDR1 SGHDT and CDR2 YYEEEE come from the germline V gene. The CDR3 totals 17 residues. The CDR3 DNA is TGTGCCAGCAGCTCACCCGGACTAGCGGGAGCTGGAGATACGCAGTATTTT. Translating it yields CASSSPGLAGAGDTQYF.

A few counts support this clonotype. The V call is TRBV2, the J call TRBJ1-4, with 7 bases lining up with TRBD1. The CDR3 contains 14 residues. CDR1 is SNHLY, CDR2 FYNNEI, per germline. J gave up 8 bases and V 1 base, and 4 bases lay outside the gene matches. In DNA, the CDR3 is TGTGCCAGCAGTGAAGGACAGGGAGGGGAAAAACTGTTTTTT. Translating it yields CASSEGQGGEKLFF.

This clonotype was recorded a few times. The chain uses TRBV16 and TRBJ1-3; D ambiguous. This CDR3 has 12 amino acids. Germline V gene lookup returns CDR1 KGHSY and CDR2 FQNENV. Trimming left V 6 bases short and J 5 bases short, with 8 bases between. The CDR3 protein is CASSPDRNTIYF. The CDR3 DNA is TGTGCCAGCAGTCCGGATCGAAACACCATATATTTT.

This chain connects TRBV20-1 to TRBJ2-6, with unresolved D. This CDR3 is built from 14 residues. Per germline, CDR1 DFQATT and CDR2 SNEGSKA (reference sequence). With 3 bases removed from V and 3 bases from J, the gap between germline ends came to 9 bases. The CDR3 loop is CSASPFGGANVLTF. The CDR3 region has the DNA TGCAGTGCTAGTCCGTTTGGTGGGGCCAACGTCCTGACTTTC.

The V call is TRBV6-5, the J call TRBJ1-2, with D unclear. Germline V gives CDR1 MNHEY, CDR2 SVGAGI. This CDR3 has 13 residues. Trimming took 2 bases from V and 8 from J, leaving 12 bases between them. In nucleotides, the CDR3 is TGTGCCAGCAGTTACGACGGGTTGCGAGGCTACACCTTC. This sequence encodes CASSYDGLRGYTF.

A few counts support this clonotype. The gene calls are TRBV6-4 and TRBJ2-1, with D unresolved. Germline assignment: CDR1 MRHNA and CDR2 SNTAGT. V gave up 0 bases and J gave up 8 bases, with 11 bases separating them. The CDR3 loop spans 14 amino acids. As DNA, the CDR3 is TGTGCCAGCAGTGACTCGTTTGCGTTTGATGAGCAGTTCTTC. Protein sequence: CASSDSFAFDEQFF.

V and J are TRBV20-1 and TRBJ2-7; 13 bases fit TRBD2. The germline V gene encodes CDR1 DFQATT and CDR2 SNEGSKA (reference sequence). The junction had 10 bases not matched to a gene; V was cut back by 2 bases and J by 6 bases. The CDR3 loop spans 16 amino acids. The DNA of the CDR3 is TGCAGTGCTAGAATCCCGGGACTAGCGGGACCGGGCGAGCAGTACTTC. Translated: CSARIPGLAGPGEQYF.